The entry that follows covers one TCR beta chain sequence. The antigen remains undetermined. The data derive from a study of shared clonotypes between healthy human individuals. Notes on the study in general: Sequencing depth was predicted to influence how clonotypes are shared among donors. Limitation of the genetic and exposure-history diversity represented came from the few donors.

The naive CD8 population came from CD45RO-negative cells selected for CCR7, without terminally differentiated effector memory CD45RA+ cells. Donors included only healthy HIV-negative adults lacking recent acute infections or vaccinations. Germline lookup yields CDR1 SGHDT and CDR2 YYEEEE. Trimming shortened V by 0 bases and J by 3 bases, and 16 bases separated the two germline ends. The CDR3 extends over 17 amino acids. Assay execution took place at the deep level. TCRdb's copy holds only in-frame clones and misses some; the assay was immunoSEQ multiplex PCR. The table records 560,000 or so clones, 95% to 97% of them present only once.

The source of this sequence is a woman aged 25 to 39 in good health. Sequenced: naive CD8+ T cells sorted from blood. This chain joins TRBV5-6 and TRBJ1-3, with D perhaps matching TRBD1 (5 bases). The CDR3 DNA reads as TGTGCCAGCAGCTTGGCGATTCAGGGCGACGTTGGAAACACCATATATTTT. Translation gives CASSLAIQGDVGNTIYF.